This T cell receptor beta chain was captured in a study of blood T cell repertoires in COVID-19. Study-level information: COVID-19 samples collected from the United States, Italy and Spain covered acute and convalescent phases.

Participant-given clinical history determined each cohort assignment. For recovered donors of Cohort 3, there were two negative PCRs, clearance, or symptom resolution. Germline assignment: CDR1 LGHDT and CDR2 YNNKEL (reference sequence). The CDR3 contains 15 residues. V gave up 2 bases and J gave up 10 bases; unmatched junction bases: 12. Using immunoSEQ multiplex PCR, the repertoire was profiled, and TCRdb retains in-frame clones only, with some absent. The sample includes fewer than 350,000 clones, about nine tenths of them seen just once. The sequence was obtained from a man aged 60 to 69 who had recovered from COVID-19. This chain connects TRBV3-1 (or the pseudogene TRBV3-2) to TRBJ1-1; 8 bases align to TRBD1. The sequenced sample consisted of PBMCs or T cells enriched from blood (not recorded which). The CDR3 loop is CASSQNRQGRRLAFF. The CDR3 region has the DNA TGTGCCAGCAGCCAAAACAGACAGGGGAGGCGTCTAGCTTTCTTT.